This TCR beta chain is from a study of blood T cell repertoires in COVID-19. Measured with immunoSEQ multiplex PCR; TCRdb has only the in-frame clones, and not every one. Here the sample spans about 120,000 clones, approximately 81% being singletons. The origin of this receptor is a woman older than 75 with acute or convalescent COVID-19. Input material: peripheral blood.

The CDR3 protein is CASSILAPGELFF. The CDR3 DNA reads TGTGCCAGCAGCATCCTAGCGCCCGGGGAGCTGTTTTTT. The chain employs TRBV6-4 and TRBJ2-2; D perhaps matches TRBD2 (6 bases). Trimming removed 6 bases from V and 6 bases from J, with 11 bases in between. This CDR3 has 13 residues. CDR1 and CDR2 from the germline V gene are MRHNA and SNTAGT.